This T cell receptor (beta chain) was found in a study of tumor-infiltrating lymphocytes in localized non-small cell lung cancer. As for the study in general: Resected tumor was paired with non-adjacent uninvolved lung from the same patient. Overall study results and limits: Different pieces of the same tissue were used for each assay. Higher tumor T cell infiltration than in uninvolved lung was supported by TCRbeta sequencing.

As regards this clone: No antigen is known for it.

Produced via immunoSEQ multiplex PCR; TCRdb's table is partial and in-frame only. The table records 12,000 to 15,000 clones, less than 75% of them present only once. CDR3 length equals 14 residues. Germline V lookup: CDR1 MNHEY, CDR2 SMNVEV (reference sequence). Trimming stripped 5 bases from V and 4 bases from J, with 14 bases between. This receptor was obtained from a human donor with non-small cell lung cancer. The sequenced sample consisted of uninvolved lung tissue not adjacent to the tumor. The genes are TRBV27 and TRBJ1-1, with D possibly TRBD1 on 5 matching bases. The CDR3, as DNA: TGTGCCAGCAGTCGAGGAGACAGAAGCACTGAAGCTTTCTTT. Its translation is CASSRGDRSTEAFF.